The entry that follows covers one T cell receptor (beta chain) sequence. The target of this receptor is not known. Base qualities are not at hand, and no much larger clone is one base apart. The data stem from a study of cytomegalovirus exposure and HLA in healthy donors (TCRdb year 2017). As for the study more broadly: According to an earlier analysis of a few hundred of the donors, about 179 million T cells yielded 120 million or so unique TCR beta sequences and roughly 280 Gb of sequence data. An earlier analysis of 587 of the donors applied high-throughput TCR beta sequencing to assess whether each TCR beta V gene segment acted as functional or pseudogenic. Besides the first cohort of roughly 640 subjects, a separate validation cohort made up of around 120 different subjects was used. A later genetic analysis used genome-wide SNP genotypes for 398 of the 666 donors, treating that subset as a discovery cohort. A later analysis re-analyzed previously published TCR beta repertoires from 550 to 700 donors and added high-resolution HLA genotyping to study TCR occurrence patterns. The study profiled the T cell repertoires of fewer than 850 subjects by immunosequencing and related them to cytomegalovirus serostatus. Typing coverage differed by locus: A, B, C, DRB1 and DQB1 were typed in roughly 620-630 donors, DQA1 in about 500, DPA1 in roughly 590, and DPB1 in around 490. An early release that covered about 600 HLA-typed donors contained about 290 gigabases of sequencing data and around 85 million unique TCR sequences. Among the approximately 400 genotyped donors, more than 70% belonged to the genetic ancestry cluster associated with self-reported Caucasian donors. The study was designed to test whether signatures of past pathogen exposure could be identified by cataloging public T cell receptors. HLA typing included class I and class II loci at four-digit resolution. Four to six DR-DQ haplotypes were handled as single units for association and clustering, since linkage in the cohort was strong. The later analysis used no new phenotypic data to find candidate immune exposures, relying instead on TCR beta sequences and their occurrence across donors. On average, about 200,000 unique TCR beta nucleotide sequences were sequenced per donor among more than 350 genotyped donors of the cohort, with roughly a sixth of those sequences being non-productive. Alongside the repertoire data, information on donor age, sex, ethnicity and CMV serostatus was compiled. The study combined high-throughput TCR immunosequencing, statistical association of individual TCRs with disease status, and machine learning to predict cytomegalovirus infection status. Every repertoire in the discovery cohort had been generated on one and the same sequencing platform.

The CDR3, cysteine through phenylalanine, is 16 amino acids long. Of all the DNA, just the CDR3 is kept, 48 bases in frame from base 1. CDR1 and CDR2, looked up from the germline V gene (reference sequence), are GTSNPN and SVGIG. Trimming leaves V shorter by 0 bases and J shorter by 3 bases, with the junction holding 7 bases beyond the gene matches. The library was generated by the immunoSEQ multiplex PCR assay. For the multiplex PCR, a mixture combining 60 forward primers for TCR Vbeta segments and 13 reverse primers for TCR Jbeta segments was used. The CDR3 region of rearranged TCR beta genes was amplified from genomic DNA with a multiplex PCR assay. The Illumina HiSeq System was used to sequence the amplified TCR beta libraries as 87-base-pair reads. Concerning the study's data processing: In a later analysis, 70 million to 95 million unique TCR beta chains were counted across the approximately 640 repertoires, and roughly 9.9 million of these chains were shared by at least two donors. To remove PCR and sequencing errors, raw reads were error-corrected and collapsed into unique sequences using a nearest-neighbor algorithm that merged closely related sequences. V, D and J gene segments were assigned by aligning CDR3 sequences to IMGT reference sequences. For a sequence to be retained, a match of at least six nucleotides to both a V gene segment and a J gene segment was required. Rearrangements were classified as productive when the CDR3 lacked stop codons and remained in frame with V and J, and all other rearrangements were classified as non-productive. Following IMGT convention, CDR3 was defined as the stretch from the second conserved V-encoded cysteine up to the conserved J-encoded phenylalanine. The earlier analysis of 500 to 650 of the donors excluded any sequence lacking an unambiguous match to a single V gene segment. In an earlier analysis of more than 500 of the donors, a V segment was called functional when productive rearrangements were above 56.7%, and segregating when the standard deviation between donors exceeded 5%. A statistical classification framework was built to diagnose cytomegalovirus status from the catalog of TCR beta chain sequences. V and J gene assignment, in a later analysis, came from comparing TCR nucleotide sequences with IMGT/GENE-DB human TR gene sequences. A later analysis assigned CDR3 sequences and most-parsimonious VDJ recombination scenarios with the TCRdist pipeline. In a later analysis, each TCR beta chain was defined by its CDR3 amino acid sequence together with its V-gene family, and reads lacking a unique V-gene family were excluded. To address suspected cross-contamination and a sequencing artifact, a later analysis removed 550 to 750 highly shared, low-generation-probability nucleotide sequences. For each public chain, a later analysis derived a clonal expansion index from normalized ranks of inferred template counts within each repertoire. In a later analysis, generation probabilities were computed using a VDJ recombination model fitted to out-of-frame rearrangements, and the results were checked against IGoR. In a later analysis, hypergeometric tests were used to score TCR-TCR, TCR-HLA and TCR-CMV co-occurrence, with a repertoire-size bias correction applied to TCR pairs. To estimate false discovery rates, a later analysis permuted the HLA or CMV assignments 20 times. In a later analysis, co-occurring TCRs were grouped using DBSCAN, with TCRdist sequence similarity added in when clustering inside HLA-allele-positive subsets. Co-occurrence clustering excluded repertoires with fewer than 30,000 or more than 120,000 public chains, plus five with anomalous nucleotide sharing. TCRdb mirrors the immuneACCESS table, restricted to in-frame sequences. Some clones are absent from its copies; in checked studies, under half trace to an unresolved V gene, and the reason for the others is unknown. V and J calls and clone size come straight from that table; D and trimming were deduced from the DNA. The sample has 140,000 to 150,000 clones on record, roughly 65% of them singletons. Less than 5% of the sample is held by the ten biggest clonotypes.

The cohort consisted of 666 healthy bone marrow donors. Cohort members were all nominally healthy when sampled, although unrecorded immune exposures were likely present. The donor tested CMV seronegative, placing the donor among the 350 to 400 seronegative members of the cohort. Every donor gave a peripheral blood sample, and the peripheral blood mononuclear cells from that sample were used for TCR beta sequencing. The Qiagen DNeasy Blood Extraction Kit was used to extract genomic DNA from the blood cell samples. Broader findings and caveats from the paper: The cohort was sequenced for TCR beta chains only, and without alpha or paired-chain data the features that could be detected were limited. According to a later genetic analysis, donors in an Asian-associated ancestry cluster had fewer N-insertions in productive TCRs than the approximately 650-donor mean. The study gave a list of under 200 TCR beta chains associated with cytomegalovirus. A cluster of highly shared sequence variants was judged likely to represent a technical artifact of the sequencing pipeline. A further reported finding was that TCR beta sequences accurately predicted the HLA-A and HLA-B alleles for most subjects in the first cohort. Because HLA typing was unavailable for some donors at each locus, only the typed subset was used in association tests. In a later analysis, HLA-associated TCR beta chains showed more clonal expansion and lower generation probabilities than non-associated chains that were equally common. In a later analysis, TCR association rates were found to vary across HLA loci, with the most associated TCRs seen for DRB1 alleles and the fewest for HLA-C alleles. In a later analysis, most CMV-associated TCR beta chains were found to appear HLA-restricted, with HLA associations seemingly driven largely by CMV exposure. Correlated functional status among segregating V segments might be attributable to linkage disequilibrium, but an unknown experimental factor could not be ruled out. The classifier was reported to diagnose cytomegalovirus status with high specificity and sensitivity in both the original and validation cohorts. V-gene and J-gene trimming of TCR beta chains was associated with a missense DCLRE1C variant in a later genetic analysis, and the association was replicated in an independent cohort. When HLA alleles, especially DR and DQ, strongly co-occurred, TCR associations were difficult to assign to individual alleles. Presence/absence analyses assumed roughly uniform sequencing depth across donors, an assumption that may not hold. Specific HLA alleles were associated with over 15,000 TCR beta sequences at a false discovery rate of 0.05 in a later analysis. In an earlier analysis of 587 of the donors, most TCR beta V segments appeared in productive rearrangements about 90% or about 30% of the time, broadly matching IMGT annotations. Several of the top co-occurrence clusters appeared to be linked to parvovirus B19, influenza, CMV and Epstein-Barr virus, according to a later analysis. Because counts were too low, roughly 16 rarely observed V segments, including chromosome 9 orphons, were left out of the earlier analysis of 500 to 650 of the donors. Three of the identified cytomegalovirus-associated TCR beta chains were confirmed in vitro to be specific for cytomegalovirus antigens. Most TCR sequences were observed very rarely across donors, whereas some public TCRs were present in many individuals. Immune exposure information for the cohort was limited to CMV serostatus. The authors suggested that the approach could potentially be generalized to other disease states and immunological phenotypes. The 87-base-pair reads could not distinguish some IMGT-functional V segments, including TRBV6-2 and TRBV6-3, so those segments were excluded.

This TCR was recovered from a man in his 60s in good health and CMV-seronegative. Sequencing was performed on PBMCs. The sequence links TRBV30 to TRBJ2-1; TRBD2 agrees with 8 junctional bases. CDR3 sequence: CAWSVRRTSRYNEQFF. The nucleotide sequence is given as TGTGCCTGGAGTGTACGGAGGACTAGCCGCTACAATGAGCAGTTCTTC.